The present TCR beta chain was sequenced within a study of vaccination and CD4 T cells after COVID-19. Concerning this clonotype itself: The antigen is undetermined.

This CDR3 is 19 amino acids long. Germline CDR1 and CDR2: MNHNS and SASEGT. The V end lost 7 bases, the J end lost 2 bases, and 27 bases lay between the germline ends. Cultured CD4+ T cells had their DNA profiled by the Oncomine TCR Beta short-read assay. TCRdb fed the PCR reads into MiXCR, producing one record per CDR3 protein. Here the sample spans under 25,000 distinct CDR3 sequences, 49% being singletons. Specified treatment: roughly ten-day PBMC culture with coronavirus spike peptide pools or control peptides (ViraFEST assay). The TCR comes from a human donor who had recovered from COVID-19. This chain uses TRBV6-1 with TRBJ1-5; TRBD1 is a possible D gene (5 bases). Sequenced input: CD4+ T cells from blood, cultured in vitro. CDR3 residues: CASKTLGGMSSTGNQPQHF. DNA for the CDR3: TGTGCCAGCAAAACCCTTGGGGGTATGTCTTCGACGGGCAATCAGCCCCAGCATTTT.